The present T cell receptor beta chain was sequenced within a study of beta chain features in type 1 diabetes. Study at large: Sorted cells examined across all samples numbered roughly 100 million.

The V gene's germline CDR1 is SGHTA and CDR2 FQGNSA. V shed 2 bases and J shed 8 bases, with 18 bases lying between them. This CDR3 spans 15 amino acids. The investigators reverse transcribed all of the isolated RNA, so they sequenced expressed TCRB transcripts. Generated by immunoSEQ multiplex PCR, the TCRdb table keeps only in-frame clones and is missing some. The sample lists a few hundred thousand clones, roughly 14% seen once, with 0.015% in the top ten. This clone has more than one count but fewer than ten. The antigen remains unidentified. Study conclusions and caveats: Shorter TCRB CDR3s, moderately but significantly so, marked every one of the four CD4+ subsets in Type 1 diabetes patients. For type 1 diabetes patients, VDJ junctions showed fewer insertions and more deletions.

The clonotype was recovered from a woman under 30 with type 1 diabetes. The material sequenced was naive CD4+ T cells from blood. This chain uses TRBV7-2 with TRBJ1-2; D remains unclear. CDR3 in amino acids: CASSLTWSPLGGYTF. CDR3 coding DNA: TGTGCCAGCAGCTTAACCTGGTCACCCCTCGGGGGCTACACCTTC.